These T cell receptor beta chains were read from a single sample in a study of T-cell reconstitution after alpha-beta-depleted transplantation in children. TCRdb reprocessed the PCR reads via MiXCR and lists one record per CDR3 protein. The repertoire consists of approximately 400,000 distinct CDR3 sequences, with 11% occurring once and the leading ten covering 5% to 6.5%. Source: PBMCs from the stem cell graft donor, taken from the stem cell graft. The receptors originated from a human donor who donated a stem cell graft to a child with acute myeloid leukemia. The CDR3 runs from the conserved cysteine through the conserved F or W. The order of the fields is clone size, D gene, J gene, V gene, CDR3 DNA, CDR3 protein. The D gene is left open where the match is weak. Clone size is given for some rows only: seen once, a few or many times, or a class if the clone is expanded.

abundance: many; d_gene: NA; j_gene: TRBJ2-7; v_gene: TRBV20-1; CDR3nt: TGCAGTGCTAGAGATCAGGGGTACGAGCAGTACTTC; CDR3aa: CSARDQGYEQYF
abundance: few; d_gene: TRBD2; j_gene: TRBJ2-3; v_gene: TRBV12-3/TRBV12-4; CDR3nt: TGTGCCAGCAGTTTCCTAGCGGGGCCTAGCACAGATACGCAGTATTTT; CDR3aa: CASSFLAGPSTDTQYF
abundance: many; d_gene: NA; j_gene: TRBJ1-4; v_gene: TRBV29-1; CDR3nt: TGCAGCGTTGCGGTCCGGGACTCGTCTGAAAAACTGTTTTTT; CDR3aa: CSVAVRDSSEKLFF
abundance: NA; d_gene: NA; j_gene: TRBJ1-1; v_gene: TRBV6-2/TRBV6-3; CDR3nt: TGTGCCAGCAGTTCGGAGGGCCGGAACACTGAAGCTTTCTTT; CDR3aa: CASSSEGRNTEAFF
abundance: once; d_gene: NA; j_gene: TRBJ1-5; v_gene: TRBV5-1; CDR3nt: TGCGCCAGCAGCTTGGCGGGCGGGCCCCAGCATTTT; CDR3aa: CASSLAGGPQHF
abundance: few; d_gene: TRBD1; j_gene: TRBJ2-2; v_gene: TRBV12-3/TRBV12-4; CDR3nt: TGTGCCAGCAGTTTTCAGGGGGCGCGTACCGGGGAGCTGTTTTTT; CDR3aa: CASSFQGARTGELFF
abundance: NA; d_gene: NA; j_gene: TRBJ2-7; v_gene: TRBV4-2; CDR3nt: TGTGCCAGCAGCCAAAGGAGCGGATCCTACGAGCAGTACTTC; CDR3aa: CASSQRSGSYEQYF
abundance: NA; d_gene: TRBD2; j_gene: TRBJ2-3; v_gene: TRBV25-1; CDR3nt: TGTGCCAGCAGAAGGCGCGGGAGTGCAGATACGCAGTATTTT; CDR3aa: CASRRRGSADTQYF
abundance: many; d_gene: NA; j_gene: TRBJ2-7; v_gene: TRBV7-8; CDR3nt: TGTGCCAGCAGCCTCCAAGGGGCAGGCGAGCAGTACTTC; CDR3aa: CASSLQGAGEQYF
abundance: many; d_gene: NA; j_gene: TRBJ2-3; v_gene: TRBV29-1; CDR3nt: TGCAGCGTACTCCCGGGACTGAACACAGATACGCAGTATTTT; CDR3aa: CSVLPGLNTDTQYF
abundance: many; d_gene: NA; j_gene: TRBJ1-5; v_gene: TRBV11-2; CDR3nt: TGTGCCAGCAGCTTAGAACTCGGGCAGCCCCAGCATTTT; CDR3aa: CASSLELGQPQHF
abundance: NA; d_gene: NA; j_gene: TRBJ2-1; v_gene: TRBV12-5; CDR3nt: TGTGCTAGTGGTTTGTTCAGGGGAGGATTTTACAATGAGCAGTTCTTC; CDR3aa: CASGLFRGGFYNEQFF
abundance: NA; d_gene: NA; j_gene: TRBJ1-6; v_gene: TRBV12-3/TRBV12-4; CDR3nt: TGTGCCAGCACCGCGCGGGCGGACTATAATTCACCCCTCCACTTT; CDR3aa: CASTARADYNSPLHF
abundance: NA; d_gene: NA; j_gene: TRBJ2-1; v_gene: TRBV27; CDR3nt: TGTGCCAGCAGTCGGGCAACTGATGAGCAGTTCTTC; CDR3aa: CASSRATDEQFF
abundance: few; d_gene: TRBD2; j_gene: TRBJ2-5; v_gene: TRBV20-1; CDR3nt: TGCAGTGCCCAAGGGACTAGCGGGAGCTGGACCCAGTACTTC; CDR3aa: CSAQGTSGSWTQYF
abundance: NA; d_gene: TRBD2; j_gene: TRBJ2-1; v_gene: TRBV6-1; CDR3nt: TGTGCCAGCAGACTGACTAGCGGGAGGCTAAATGAGCAGTTCTTC; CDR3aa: CASRLTSGRLNEQFF
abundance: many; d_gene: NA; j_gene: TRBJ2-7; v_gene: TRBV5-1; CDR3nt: TGCGCCAGCAGCCCGGACAGCGTCTCCTACGAGCAGTACTTC; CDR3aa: CASSPDSVSYEQYF
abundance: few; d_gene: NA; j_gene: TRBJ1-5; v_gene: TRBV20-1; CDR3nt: TGCAGTGCCCTAACGGGAGCCGCCAACAATCAGCCCCAGCATTTT; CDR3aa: CSALTGAANNQPQHF
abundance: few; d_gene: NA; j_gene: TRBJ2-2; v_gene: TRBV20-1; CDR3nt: TGCAGTGCTAGAGGTGGACACAGCACCGGGGAGCTGTTTTTT; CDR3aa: CSARGGHSTGELFF
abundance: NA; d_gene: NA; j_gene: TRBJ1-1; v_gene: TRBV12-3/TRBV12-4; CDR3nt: TGTGCCAGCTGGTTTTGGGGCGATTACGGAGCTTTCTTT; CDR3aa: CASWFWGDYGAFF
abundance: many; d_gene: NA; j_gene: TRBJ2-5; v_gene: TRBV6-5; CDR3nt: TGTGCCAGCGGGGTTCAGCAAGAGACCCAGTACTTC; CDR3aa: CASGVQQETQYF